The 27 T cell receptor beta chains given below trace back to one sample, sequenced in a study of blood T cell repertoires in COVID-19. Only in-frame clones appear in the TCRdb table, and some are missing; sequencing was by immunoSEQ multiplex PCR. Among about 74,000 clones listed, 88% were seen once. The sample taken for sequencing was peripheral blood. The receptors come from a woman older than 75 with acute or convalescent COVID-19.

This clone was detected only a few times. The CDR3 is CASSKRGQDSNTGELFF. The CDR3 coding sequence is TGTGCCAGCAGCAAGCGGGGACAGGATTCGAACACCGGGGAGCTGTTTTTT. The rearrangement joins TRBV4-2 to TRBJ2-2, with D perhaps matching TRBD1 (8 bases). The CDR3 runs 17 residues. Trimming removed 5 bases at V and 0 bases at J, with 16 bases between. Germline CDR1 reads LGHNA; CDR2 reads YNFKEQ.

CDR3 in DNA: TGCGCCAGCAGCTTGGCGGGACAGGGGGGATATGGCTACACCTTC. Its translation: CASSLAGQGGYGYTF. The V gene is TRBV5-1, the J gene TRBJ1-2; 11 bases are shared with TRBD1. The CDR3 is 15 amino acids. The V gene end was trimmed by 0 bases and the J gene end by 5 bases; junction bases not matched to a gene: 3. CDR1 is SGHRS and CDR2 is YFSETQ in the germline V gene.

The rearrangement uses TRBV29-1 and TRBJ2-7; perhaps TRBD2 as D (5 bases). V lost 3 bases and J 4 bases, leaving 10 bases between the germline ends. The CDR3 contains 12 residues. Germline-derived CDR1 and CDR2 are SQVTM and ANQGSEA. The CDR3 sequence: CSVDGGGYEQYF. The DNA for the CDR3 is TGCAGCGTTGATGGCGGAGGATACGAGCAGTACTTC.

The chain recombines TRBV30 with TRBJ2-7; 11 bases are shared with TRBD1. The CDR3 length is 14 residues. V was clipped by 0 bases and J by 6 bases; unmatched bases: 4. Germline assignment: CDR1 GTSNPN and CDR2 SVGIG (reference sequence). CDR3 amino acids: CAWSVGQGGSEQYF. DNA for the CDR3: TGTGCCTGGAGTGTGGGACAGGGGGGGAGCGAGCAGTACTTC. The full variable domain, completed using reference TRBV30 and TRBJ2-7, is SQTIHQWPATLVQPVGSPLSLECTVEGTSNPNLYWYRQAAGRGLQLLFYSVGIGQISSEVPQNLSASRPQDRQFILSSKKLLLSDSGFYLCAWSVGQGGSEQYFGPGTRLTVT.

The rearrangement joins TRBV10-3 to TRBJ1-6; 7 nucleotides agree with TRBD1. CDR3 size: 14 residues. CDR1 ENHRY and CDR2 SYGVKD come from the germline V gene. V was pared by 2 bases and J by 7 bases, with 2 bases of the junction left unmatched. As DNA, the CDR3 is TGTGCCATCAGTGAGGGGACAGCAAATTCACCCCTCCACTTT. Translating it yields CAISEGTANSPLHF.

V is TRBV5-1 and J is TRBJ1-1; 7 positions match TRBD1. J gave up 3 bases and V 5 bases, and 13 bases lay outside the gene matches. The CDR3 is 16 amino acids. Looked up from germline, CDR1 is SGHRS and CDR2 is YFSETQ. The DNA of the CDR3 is TGCGCCAGCAGACCCGACAGGGCGGTTCTGGACACTGAAGCTTTCTTT. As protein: CASRPDRAVLDTEAFF.

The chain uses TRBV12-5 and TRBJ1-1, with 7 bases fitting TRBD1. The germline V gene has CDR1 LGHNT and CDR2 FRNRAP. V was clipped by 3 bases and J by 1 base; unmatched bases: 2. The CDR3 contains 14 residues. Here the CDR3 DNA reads TGTGCTAGTGGTTTACAGGGGCCGAACACTGAAGCTTTCTTT. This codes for CASGLQGPNTEAFF.

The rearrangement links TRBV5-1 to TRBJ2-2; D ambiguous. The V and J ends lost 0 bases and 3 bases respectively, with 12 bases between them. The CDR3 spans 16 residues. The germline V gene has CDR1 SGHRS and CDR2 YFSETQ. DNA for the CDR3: TGCGCCAGCAGCTTGGCCTCATTTCGGGACACCGGGGAGCTGTTTTTT. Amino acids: CASSLASFRDTGELFF.

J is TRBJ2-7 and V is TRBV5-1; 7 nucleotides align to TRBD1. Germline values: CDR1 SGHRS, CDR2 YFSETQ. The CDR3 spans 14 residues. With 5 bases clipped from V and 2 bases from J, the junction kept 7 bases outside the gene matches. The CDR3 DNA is TGCGCCAGCAGTCCGTTCACAGGGGCCTACGAGCAGTACTTC. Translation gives CASSPFTGAYEQYF.

The CDR3, as DNA: TGCGCCAGCAGCTTGATCCAGGGGGCCAACCAGAACACTGAAGCTTTCTTT. This gives the protein CASSLIQGANQNTEAFF. The chain employs TRBV5-1 and TRBJ1-1; 8 bases are shared with TRBD1. With 1 base clipped from V and 1 base from J, the junction kept 9 bases outside the gene matches. The CDR3 spans 17 residues. The V gene's germline CDR1 is SGHRS and CDR2 YFSETQ.

The CDR3 is CASSLRRGLYEQYF. DNA of the CDR3: TGTGCCAGTAGTCTACGGCGGGGGCTCTACGAGCAGTACTTC. The chain recombines TRBV19 with TRBJ2-7, with D maybe TRBD2 (7 bases). The CDR3 contains 14 residues. Trimming shortened V by 5 bases and J by 3 bases, and 14 bases separated the two germline ends. The V gene's germline CDR1 is LNHDA and CDR2 SQIVND (reference sequence).

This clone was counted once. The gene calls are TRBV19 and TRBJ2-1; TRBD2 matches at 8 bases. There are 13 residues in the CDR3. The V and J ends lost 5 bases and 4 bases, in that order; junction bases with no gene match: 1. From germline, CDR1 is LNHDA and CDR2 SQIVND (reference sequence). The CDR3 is CASSSSGYNEQFF. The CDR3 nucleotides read TGTGCCAGTAGTTCTAGCGGGTACAATGAGCAGTTCTTC.

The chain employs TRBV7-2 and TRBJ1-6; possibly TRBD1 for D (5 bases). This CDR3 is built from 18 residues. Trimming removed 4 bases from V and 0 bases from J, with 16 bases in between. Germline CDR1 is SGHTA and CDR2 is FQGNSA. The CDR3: CASSSRWGGVSYNSPLHF. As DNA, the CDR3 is TGTGCCAGCAGCTCACGGTGGGGGGGGGTCTCCTATAATTCACCCCTCCACTTT.

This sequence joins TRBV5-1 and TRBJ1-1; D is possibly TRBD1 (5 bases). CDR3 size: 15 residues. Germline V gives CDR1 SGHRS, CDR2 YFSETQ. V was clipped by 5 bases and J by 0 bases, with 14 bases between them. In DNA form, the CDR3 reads TGCGCCAGCAGTCAGATGACAGCTTTGAACACTGAAGCTTTCTTT. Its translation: CASSQMTALNTEAFF. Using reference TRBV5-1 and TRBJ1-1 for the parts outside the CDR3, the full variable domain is KAGVTQTPRYLIKTRGQQVTLSCSPISGHRSVSWYQQTPGQGLQFLFEYFSETQRNKGNFPGRFSGRQFSNSRSEMNVSTLELGDSALYLCASSQMTALNTEAFFGQGTRLTVV.

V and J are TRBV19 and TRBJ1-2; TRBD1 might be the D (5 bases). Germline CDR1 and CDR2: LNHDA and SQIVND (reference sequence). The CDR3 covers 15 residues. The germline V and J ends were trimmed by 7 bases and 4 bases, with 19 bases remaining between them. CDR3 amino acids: CASTAGGEIGYGYTF. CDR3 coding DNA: TGTGCCAGTACGGCGGGGGGTGAGATAGGCTATGGCTACACCTTC. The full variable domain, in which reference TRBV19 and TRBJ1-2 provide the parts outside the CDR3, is DGGITQSPKYLFRKEGQNVTLSCEQNLNHDAMYWYRQDPGQGLRLIYYSQIVNDFQKGDIAEGYSVSREKKESFPLTVTSAQKNPTAFYLCASTAGGEIGYGYTFGSGTRLTVV.

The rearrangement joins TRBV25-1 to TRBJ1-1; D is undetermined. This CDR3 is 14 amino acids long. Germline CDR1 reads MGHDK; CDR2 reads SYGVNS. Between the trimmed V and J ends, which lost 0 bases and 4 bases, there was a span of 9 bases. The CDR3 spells CASSEYRLGTEAFF. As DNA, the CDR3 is TGTGCCAGCAGTGAATACAGGCTCGGCACTGAAGCTTTCTTT.

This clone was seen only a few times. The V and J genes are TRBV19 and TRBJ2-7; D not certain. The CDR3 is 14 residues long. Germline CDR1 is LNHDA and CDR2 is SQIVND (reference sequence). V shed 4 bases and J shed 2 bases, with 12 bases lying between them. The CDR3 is CASSTSSPPYEQYF. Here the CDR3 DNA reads TGTGCCAGTAGTACGTCGAGCCCACCCTACGAGCAGTACTTC.

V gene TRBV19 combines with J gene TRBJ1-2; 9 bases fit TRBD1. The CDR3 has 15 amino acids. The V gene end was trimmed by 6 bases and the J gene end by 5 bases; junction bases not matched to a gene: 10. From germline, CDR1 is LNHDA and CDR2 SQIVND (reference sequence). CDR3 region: CASRPATGQGYGYTF. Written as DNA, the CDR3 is TGTGCCAGTAGACCGGCTACGGGACAGGGTTATGGCTACACCTTC.

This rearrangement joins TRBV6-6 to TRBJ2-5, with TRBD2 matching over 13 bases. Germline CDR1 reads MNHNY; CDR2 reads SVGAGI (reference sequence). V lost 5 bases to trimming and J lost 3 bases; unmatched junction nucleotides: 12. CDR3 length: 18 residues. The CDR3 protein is CASSPWVGGLAGKETQYF. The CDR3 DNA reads TGTGCCAGCAGTCCCTGGGTTGGGGGACTAGCGGGAAAAGAGACCCAGTACTTC.

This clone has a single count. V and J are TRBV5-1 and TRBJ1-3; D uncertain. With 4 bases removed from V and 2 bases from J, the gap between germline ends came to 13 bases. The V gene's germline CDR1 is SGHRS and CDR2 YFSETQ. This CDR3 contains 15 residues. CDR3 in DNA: TGCGCCAGCAGCCCATCTAACCCTCCTGGAAACACCATATATTTT. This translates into CASSPSNPPGNTIYF.

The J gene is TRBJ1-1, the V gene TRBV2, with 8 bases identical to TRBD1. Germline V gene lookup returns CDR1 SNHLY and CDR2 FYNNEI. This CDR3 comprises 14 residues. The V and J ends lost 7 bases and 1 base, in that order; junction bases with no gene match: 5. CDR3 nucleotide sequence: TGTGCCAGCATAAAGGACAGGGCGAACACTGAAGCTTTCTTT. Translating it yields CASIKDRANTEAFF.

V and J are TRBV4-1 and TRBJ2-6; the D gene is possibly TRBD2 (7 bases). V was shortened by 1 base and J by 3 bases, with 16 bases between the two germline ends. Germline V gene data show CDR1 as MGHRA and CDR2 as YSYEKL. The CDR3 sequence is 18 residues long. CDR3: CASSQVDGGLIGANVLTF. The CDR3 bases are TGCGCCAGCAGCCAAGTCGACGGGGGGCTAATTGGGGCCAACGTCCTGACTTTC.

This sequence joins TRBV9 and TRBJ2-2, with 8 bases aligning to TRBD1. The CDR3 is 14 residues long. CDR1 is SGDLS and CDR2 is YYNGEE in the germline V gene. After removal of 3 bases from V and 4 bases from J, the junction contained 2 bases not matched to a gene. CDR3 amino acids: CASSGTGSTGELFF. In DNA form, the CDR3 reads TGTGCCAGCAGCGGGACAGGGAGCACCGGGGAGCTGTTTTTT.

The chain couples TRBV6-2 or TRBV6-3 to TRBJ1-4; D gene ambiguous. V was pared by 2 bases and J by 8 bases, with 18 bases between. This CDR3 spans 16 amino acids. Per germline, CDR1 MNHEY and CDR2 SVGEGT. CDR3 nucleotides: TGTGCCAGCAGTTACGCGCGCAGTCAGGCGGGCGAAAAACTGTTTTTT. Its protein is CASSYARSQAGEKLFF.

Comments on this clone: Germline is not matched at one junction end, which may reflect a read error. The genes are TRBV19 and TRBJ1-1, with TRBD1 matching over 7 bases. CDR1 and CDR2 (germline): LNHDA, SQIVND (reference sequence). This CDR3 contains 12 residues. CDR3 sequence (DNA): TGTGCCAGTAGTATAGAGGACAGGATCCCCGCCTTT. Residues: CASSIEDRIPAF.

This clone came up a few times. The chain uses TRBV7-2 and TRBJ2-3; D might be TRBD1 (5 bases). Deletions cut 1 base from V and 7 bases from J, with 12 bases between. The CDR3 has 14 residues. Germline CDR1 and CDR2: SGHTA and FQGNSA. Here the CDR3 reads CASSLGTLVNTQYF. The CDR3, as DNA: TGTGCCAGCAGCTTAGGGACATTAGTAAATACGCAGTATTTT.

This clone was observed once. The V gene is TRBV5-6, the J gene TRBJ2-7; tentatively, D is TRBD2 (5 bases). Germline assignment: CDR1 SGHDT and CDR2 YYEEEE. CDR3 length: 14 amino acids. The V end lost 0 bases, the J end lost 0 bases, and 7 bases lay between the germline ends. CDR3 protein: CASSLATSSYEQYF. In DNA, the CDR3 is TGTGCCAGCAGCTTGGCAACTAGCTCCTACGAGCAGTACTTC. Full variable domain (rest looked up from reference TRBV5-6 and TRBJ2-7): DAGVTQSPTHLIKTRGQQVTLRCSPKSGHDTVSWYQQALGQGPQFIFQYYEEEERQRGNFPDRFSGHQFPNYSSELNVNALLLGDSALYLCASSLATSSYEQYFGPGTRLTVT.